This TCR beta chain was captured by sequencing in a study of control samples from healthy donors and cancer patients. This clone turned up a few times. Trimming took 6 bases from V and 9 from J; bases not matched to a gene: 9. CDR1 is MNHEY and CDR2 is SVGAGI in the germline V gene. This CDR3 has 15 amino acids. Using immunoSEQ multiplex PCR, the repertoire was profiled, and TCRdb retains in-frame clones only, with some absent. The sample has 120,000 or so clones, 80% to 95% seen once. The clonotype was recovered from a man older than 75 with head and neck cancer. The source material was PBMCs. The V gene is TRBV6-5, the J gene TRBJ2-1; 12 bases fit TRBD2. In DNA, the CDR3 is TGTGCCAGCAGCCCCGCTAGCGGGGGGGCCGGTGAGCAGTTCTTC. Amino acids: CASSPASGGAGEQFF.